Below, one TCR beta chain is given with its context. The clone's antigen remains unknown. Base qualities are not provided; no much larger clone lies one nucleotide away. According to the study, the label for this sample's time point signals: week 47, end of study. Every vaccine dose consisted of 300 ug of a 20-mer mutant IDH1 peptide in Montanide, administered subcutaneously together with topical imiquimod. Patients received eight vaccinations in weeks 1, 3, 5, 7, 11, 15, 19 and 23, corresponding to visits V03 through V10. Donors had newly diagnosed WHO grade 3 or 4 IDH1-mutant astrocytomas with loss of nuclear ATRX. The samples were drawn from NOA16, a multicentre, single-arm, open-label phase I trial in Germany that tested a mutant IDH1 peptide vaccine in humans for the first time. The DNeasy Blood and Tissue Kit was used to extract genomic DNA from EDTA blood for TCRB sequencing. The receptor library was made with the immunoSEQ multiplex PCR assay. Rearranged TCR beta chain sequences were amplified using the hsTCRB Kit according to the manufacturer's protocol. An Illumina MiSeq was used to sequence the TCRB libraries. The authors' analysis ran thus. Demultiplexing, trimming and gene mapping were performed with the kit vendor's proprietary platform. As stored in TCRdb, this immuneACCESS dataset retains in-frame rearrangements with V and J assigned. A fraction of the clones does not appear; measured against another copy, unresolved V genes explain less than half of the discrepancy, and the remainder lacks a known reason. V and J calls and clone size are those listed in that table; D and trimming were worked out from the DNA. This sample holds approximately 100,000 clones; just under 90% were observed only once. The ten largest clones represent over 0.6% of the sample.

The data originate from a study of a mutant IDH1 vaccine in newly diagnosed glioma (dated by TCRdb to the early 2020s). With regard to the full study: In the chemotherapy-containing groups, vaccination started alongside temozolomide cycles, whereas in patients who had radiotherapy alone it started 4-6 weeks after radiotherapy. Of the 25 to 35 patients who were treated, about 62% were male and approximately 40% were female, and the mean age was around 40 years. Before enrollment, most patients had been given radiochemotherapy with temozolomide as standard therapy, while the rest had received either radiotherapy alone or temozolomide alone. The week-35 safety follow-up was designated visit V12, and the week-47 end of study was designated visit V13. Peripheral blood was drawn at six visits: V03 (baseline), V05, V07, V10, V12 and V13. For exploratory analyses, approximately 25 treated patients had longitudinal TCRB deep sequencing done wherever samples were available. Summary of the overall study and its limitations: Changes in the top peripheral T cell clonotypes picked up by TCRB sequencing did not appear to be linked to pseudoprogression. Selection of PBMC samples for TCRB deep sequencing was based on availability. Across multiple MHC alleles, vaccine-induced immune responses were seen in around 93% of patients. According to the authors, sample limitations meant that analyses of patient blood samples could not be reproduced.

The germline V gene sets CDR1 to SGHRS and CDR2 to YFSETQ. V is shortened by 4 bases, J by 9 bases, and the region joining them spans 11 bases. The CDR3 spans 12 residues, from the cysteine through the phenylalanine. Just the 36-base CDR3 DNA is kept, in frame starting at base 1. The input for sequencing was PBMCs, taken from a glioma patient whose treatment included an IDH1 peptide vaccine. This sequence originates from a woman aged 50 to 65 with glioma. The chain employs TRBV5-1 and TRBJ2-1; no D segment can be confidently identified. At the DNA level, the sequence is TGCGCCAGCAGCCCTGCCTACGGTGAGCAGTTCTTC. Translated, it gives CASSPAYGEQFF.